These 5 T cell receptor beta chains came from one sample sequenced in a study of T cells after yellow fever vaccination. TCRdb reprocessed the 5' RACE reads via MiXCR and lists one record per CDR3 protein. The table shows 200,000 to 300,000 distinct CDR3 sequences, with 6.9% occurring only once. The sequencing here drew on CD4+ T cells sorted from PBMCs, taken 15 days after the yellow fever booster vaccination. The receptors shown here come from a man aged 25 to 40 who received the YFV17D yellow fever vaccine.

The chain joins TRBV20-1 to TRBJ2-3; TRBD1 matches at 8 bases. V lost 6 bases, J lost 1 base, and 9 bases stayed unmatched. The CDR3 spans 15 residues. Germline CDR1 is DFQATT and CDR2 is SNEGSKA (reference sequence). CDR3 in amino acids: CSAGDRLGGTDTQYF. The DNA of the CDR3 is TGCAGTGCAGGGGACAGGCTGGGGGGCACAGATACGCAGTATTTT.

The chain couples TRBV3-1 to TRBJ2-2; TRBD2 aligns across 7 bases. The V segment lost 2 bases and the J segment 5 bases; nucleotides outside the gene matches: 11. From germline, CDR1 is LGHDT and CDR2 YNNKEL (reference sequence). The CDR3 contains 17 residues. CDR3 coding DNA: TGTGCCAGCAGCCAACTGGTCGGGAGGAGAGGAACCGGGGAGCTGTTTTTT. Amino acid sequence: CASSQLVGRRGTGELFF.

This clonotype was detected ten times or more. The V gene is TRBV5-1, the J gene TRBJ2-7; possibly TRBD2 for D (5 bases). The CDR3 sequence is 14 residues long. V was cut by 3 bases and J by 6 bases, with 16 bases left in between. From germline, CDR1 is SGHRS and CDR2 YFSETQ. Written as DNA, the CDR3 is TGCGCCAGCAGCTCGGGAACGGACCGAGGCGAGCAGTACTTC. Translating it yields CASSSGTDRGEQYF. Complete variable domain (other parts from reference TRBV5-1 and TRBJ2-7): KAGVTQTPRYLIKTRGQQVTLSCSPISGHRSVSWYQQTPGQGLQFLFEYFSETQRNKGNFPGRFSGRQFSNSRSEMNVSTLELGDSALYLCASSSGTDRGEQYFGPGTRLTVT.

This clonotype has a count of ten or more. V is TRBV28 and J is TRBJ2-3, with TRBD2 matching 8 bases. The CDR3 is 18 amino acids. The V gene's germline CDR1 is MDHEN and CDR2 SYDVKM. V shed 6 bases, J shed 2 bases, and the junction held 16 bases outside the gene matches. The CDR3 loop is CASRQTGGGRGHTDTQYF. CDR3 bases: TGTGCCAGCAGACAAACGGGAGGGGGAAGGGGACACACAGATACGCAGTATTTT.

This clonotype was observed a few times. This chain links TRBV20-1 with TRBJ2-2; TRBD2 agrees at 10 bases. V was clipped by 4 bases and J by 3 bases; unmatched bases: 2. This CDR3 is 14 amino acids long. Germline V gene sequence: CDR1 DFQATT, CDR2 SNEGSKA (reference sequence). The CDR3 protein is CSATLAGHTGELFF. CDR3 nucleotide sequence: TGCAGTGCTACACTAGCGGGACACACCGGGGAGCTGTTTTTT.